This T cell receptor (beta chain) was profiled in a study of blood T cell repertoires in COVID-19. Across the study: Samples of COVID-19 (acute and convalescent) were obtained from the United States, Italy and Spain.

Per the original methods: Using reference gene primer amplification, nucleated cell counts were estimated. Measured with immunoSEQ multiplex PCR; TCRdb has only the in-frame clones, and not every one. That table gives V, J and clone size, and the DNA gave D and trimming. The top ten hold 2% to 2.5% of the sample, which has about 220,000 clones, 65% to 85% seen once. The clonotype was recovered from a woman aged 55-75 years with acute or convalescent COVID-19. The sample was peripheral blood.

As DNA, the CDR3 is TGTGCCAGCAGCCGACAGGGCAATCAGCCCCAGCATTTT. Translation: CASSRQGNQPQHF. This sequence joins TRBV3-1 (or the pseudogene TRBV3-2) and TRBJ1-5, with D perhaps matching TRBD1 (6 bases). The CDR3 loop spans 13 amino acids. V lost 4 bases and J 2 bases, leaving 6 bases between the germline ends. Germline V gene lookup returns CDR1 LGHDT and CDR2 YNNKEL (reference sequence).